These 12 T cell receptor beta chains came from one sample sequenced in a study of cytomegalovirus exposure and HLA in healthy donors. PCR involved 60 Vbeta and 13 Jbeta primers. The table came from immunoSEQ multiplex PCR; TCRdb's copy has only in-frame clones and leaves some out. This table has about 120,000 clones, over 65% appearing once. The sequenced sample consisted of PBMCs. These receptors were taken from a woman aged 25 to 39 in good health and CMV-seropositive.

This rearrangement joins TRBV6-1 to TRBJ1-2; 7 bases are a match to TRBD1. CDR3 length: 16 residues. Germline V lookup: CDR1 MNHNS, CDR2 SASEGT. Germline trimming cut 3 bases from V and 1 base from J; bases unmatched to any gene: 8. The CDR3 protein is CASSDRKGAVNYGYTF. In nucleotides, the CDR3 is TGTGCCAGCAGTGATCGGAAGGGGGCTGTTAACTATGGCTACACCTTC.

The chain recombines TRBV4-2 with TRBJ2-3; TRBD2 matches at 10 bases. The trim removed 2 bases at V and 2 bases at J, leaving 4 bases unmatched. There are 16 residues in the CDR3. The germline gives CDR1 LGHNA, CDR2 YNFKEQ. The CDR3 spells CASSQTAGGPTDTQYF. The CDR3 nucleotides are TGTGCCAGCAGCCAAACAGCGGGGGGGCCCACAGATACGCAGTATTTT.

The rearrangement links TRBV19 to TRBJ2-7; D is perhaps TRBD1 (5 bases). Looked up from germline, CDR1 is LNHDA and CDR2 is SQIVND (reference sequence). V was clipped by 5 bases and J by 4 bases, with 15 bases between them. This CDR3 has 14 residues. CDR3 protein: CASSAATAQYEQYF. CDR3 bases: TGTGCCAGTAGTGCCGCGACAGCACAATACGAGCAGTACTTC.

The CDR3 coding sequence is TGTGCCAGTAGTATCCGGAGGACTGTCGAAAACATTCAGTACTTC. Amino acids: CASSIRRTVENIQYF. The rearrangement joins TRBV19 to TRBJ2-4; perhaps TRBD2 as D (5 bases). This CDR3 contains 15 residues. V was pared by 3 bases and J by 5 bases, with 14 bases between. CDR1 is LNHDA, CDR2 SQIVND, per germline (reference sequence).

The V gene is TRBV2, the J gene TRBJ1-1; D gene unclear. V dropped 7 bases and J dropped 3 bases, with 15 bases sitting between them. This CDR3 comprises 14 residues. Germline CDR1 is SNHLY and CDR2 is FYNNEI. The CDR3 DNA reads TGTGCCAGCACTGGACCGAGGAGGGACACTGAAGCTTTCTTT. Amino acids: CASTGPRRDTEAFF. Full variable domain (rest looked up from reference TRBV2 and TRBJ1-1): EPEVTQTPSHQVTQMGQEVILRCVPISNHLYFYWYRQILGQKVEFLVSFYNNEISEKSEIFDDQFSVERPDGSNFTLKIRSTKLEDSAMYFCASTGPRRDTEAFFGQGTRLTVV.

V is TRBV6-6 and J is TRBJ2-7; D may be TRBD2 (5 bases). This CDR3 is built from 14 residues. In germline, CDR1 is MNHNY, CDR2 SVGAGI (reference sequence). The germline V and J ends were trimmed by 5 bases and 2 bases, with 13 bases remaining between them. CDR3 amino acids: CASSPLRLTYEQYF. The DNA of the CDR3 is TGTGCCAGCAGTCCCTTACGACTAACCTACGAGCAGTACTTC.

The chain's CDR3 is CASSWLRSPREAFF. The CDR3 nucleotides read TGTGCCAGCAGTTGGTTGAGGAGTCCTCGGGAAGCTTTCTTT. The chain uses TRBV6-5 and TRBJ1-1; D not certain. The CDR3 loop spans 14 amino acids. Trimming took off 4 bases at V and 8 bases at J, with 17 bases between the two ends. CDR1 and CDR2 from the germline V gene are MNHEY and SVGAGI.

The V gene is TRBV5-4, the J gene TRBJ2-3; tentative D call: TRBD2 (5 bases). Germline assignment: CDR1 SGHNT and CDR2 YYREEE (reference sequence). The V end was cut by 3 bases, the J end by 3 bases, with 8 bases between. CDR3 length: 13 residues. CDR3: CASSSEGTDTQYF. The CDR3 DNA follows: TGTGCCAGCAGCTCTGAGGGTACAGATACGCAGTATTTT. Full variable domain (rest looked up from reference TRBV5-4 and TRBJ2-3): ETGVTQSPTHLIKTRGQQVTLRCSSQSGHNTVSWYQQALGQGPQFIFQYYREEENGRGNFPPRFSGLQFPNYSSELNVNALELDDSALYLCASSSEGTDTQYFGPGTRLTVL.

The chain carries TRBV18 and TRBJ1-4; 7 bases are shared with TRBD1. J lost 2 bases, V lost 0 bases, and 6 bases had no gene match. The CDR3 runs 17 residues. Germline CDR1 and CDR2: KGHSH and LQKENI. The CDR3 bases are TGTGCCAGCTCACCACCCCTCATGACAGGGACTAATGAAAAACTGTTTTTT. Translation gives CASSPPLMTGTNEKLFF.

This clone was counted between two and nine times. V usage is TRBV4-3 and J usage is TRBJ2-3, with no clear D. The CDR3 extends over 14 amino acids. V lost 0 bases and J 2 bases, leaving 6 bases between the germline ends. CDR1 and CDR2 (germline): LGHNA, YSLEER. In DNA, the CDR3 is TGCGCCAGCAGCCAAGATCCAAACACAGATACGCAGTATTTT. It encodes CASSQDPNTDTQYF.

This clone was counted only a few times. The chain couples TRBV7-2 to TRBJ1-6; D ambiguous. CDR1 and CDR2 from the germline V gene are SGHTA and FQGNSA. CDR3 length: 15 amino acids. With 5 bases removed from V and 9 bases from J, the gap between germline ends came to 17 bases. The CDR3 DNA is TGTGCCAGCAGCCCCTCCGCCATCCGGGGTTCACCCCTCCACTTT. The encoded protein is CASSPSAIRGSPLHF.

The chain uses TRBV2 and TRBJ2-3, with TRBD2 as a possible D gene (6 bases). V lost 6 bases and J lost 8, with 18 bases in between. CDR3 length: 14 residues. Germline V gene lookup returns CDR1 SNHLY and CDR2 FYNNEI. DNA for the CDR3: TGTGCCAGCAGGCGGGATGAGGCTGACGGTACGCAGTATTTT. It encodes CASRRDEADGTQYF.